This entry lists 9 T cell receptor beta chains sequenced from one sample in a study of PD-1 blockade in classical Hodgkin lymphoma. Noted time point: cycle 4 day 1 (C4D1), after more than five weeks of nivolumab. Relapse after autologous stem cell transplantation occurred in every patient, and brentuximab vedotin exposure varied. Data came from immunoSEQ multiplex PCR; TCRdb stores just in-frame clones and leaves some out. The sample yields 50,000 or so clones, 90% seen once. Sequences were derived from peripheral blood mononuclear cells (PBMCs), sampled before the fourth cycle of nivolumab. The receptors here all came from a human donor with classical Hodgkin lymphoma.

Here the CDR3 reads CASSPGTSTEQFF. The CDR3 region has the DNA TGTGCCAGCAGCCCCGGGACTAGCACTGAGCAGTTCTTC. This chain links TRBV7-3 with TRBJ2-1; 9 bases are shared with TRBD2. Germline CDR1 reads SGHTA; CDR2 reads FQGTGA. The CDR3 runs to 13 residues. The V gene end was trimmed by 5 bases and the J gene end by 9 bases; junction bases not matched to a gene: 5.

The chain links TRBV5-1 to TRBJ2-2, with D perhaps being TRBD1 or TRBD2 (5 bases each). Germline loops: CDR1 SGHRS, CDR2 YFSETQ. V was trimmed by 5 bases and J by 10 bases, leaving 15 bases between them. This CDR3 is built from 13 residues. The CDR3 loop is CASRSTGLPELFF. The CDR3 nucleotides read TGCGCCAGCAGGTCGACGGGGCTACCGGAGCTGTTTTTT.

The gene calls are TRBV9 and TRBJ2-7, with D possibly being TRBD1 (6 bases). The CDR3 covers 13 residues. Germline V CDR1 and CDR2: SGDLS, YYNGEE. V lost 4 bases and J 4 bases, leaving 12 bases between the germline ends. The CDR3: CASSSTQGYEQYF. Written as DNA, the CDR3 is TGTGCCAGCAGCTCTACCCAGGGGTACGAGCAGTACTTC.

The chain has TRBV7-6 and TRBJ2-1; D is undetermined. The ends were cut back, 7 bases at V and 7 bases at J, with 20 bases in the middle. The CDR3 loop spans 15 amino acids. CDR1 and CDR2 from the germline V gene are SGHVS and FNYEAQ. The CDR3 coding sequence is TGTGCCAGCAACACTCCTGAGCCAGGCCGGAATGAGCAGTTCTTC. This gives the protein CASNTPEPGRNEQFF.

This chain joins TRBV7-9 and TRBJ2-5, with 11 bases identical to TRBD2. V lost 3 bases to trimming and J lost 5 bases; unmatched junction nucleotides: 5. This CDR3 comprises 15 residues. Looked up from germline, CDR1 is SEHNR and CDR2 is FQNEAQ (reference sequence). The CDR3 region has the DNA TGTGCCAGCAGCTTCACTAGCGGGAGTTATGAGACCCAGTACTTC. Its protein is CASSFTSGSYETQYF.

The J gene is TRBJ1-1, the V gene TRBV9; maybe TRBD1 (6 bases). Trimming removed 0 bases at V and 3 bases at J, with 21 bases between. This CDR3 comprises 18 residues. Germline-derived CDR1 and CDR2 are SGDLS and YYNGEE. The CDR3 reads CASSVEETGTRADTEAFF. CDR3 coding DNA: TGTGCCAGCAGCGTAGAGGAAACAGGGACCCGGGCAGACACTGAAGCTTTCTTT. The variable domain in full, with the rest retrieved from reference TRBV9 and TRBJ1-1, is DSGVTQTPKHLITATGQRVTLRCSPRSGDLSVYWYQQSLDQGLQFLIQYYNGEERAKGNILERFSAQQFPDLHSELNLSSLELGDSALYFCASSVEETGTRADTEAFFGQGTRLTVV.

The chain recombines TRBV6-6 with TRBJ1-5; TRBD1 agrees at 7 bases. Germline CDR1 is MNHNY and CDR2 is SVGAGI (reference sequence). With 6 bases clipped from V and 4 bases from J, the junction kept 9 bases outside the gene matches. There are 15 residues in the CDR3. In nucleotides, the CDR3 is TGTGCCAGCAGAGAACCACAGGGGCGTAATCAGCCCCAGCATTTT. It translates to CASREPQGRNQPQHF.

The CDR3 DNA reads TGTGCCAGCAGTGAACTGGTCAGTTTCTTCAATCAGCCCCAGCATTTT. Encoded protein: CASSELVSFFNQPQHF. This sequence joins TRBV6-1 and TRBJ1-5; D is ambiguous. The CDR3 contains 16 residues. The germline gives CDR1 MNHNS, CDR2 SASEGT. Trimming left V 2 bases short and J 3 bases short, with 14 bases between.

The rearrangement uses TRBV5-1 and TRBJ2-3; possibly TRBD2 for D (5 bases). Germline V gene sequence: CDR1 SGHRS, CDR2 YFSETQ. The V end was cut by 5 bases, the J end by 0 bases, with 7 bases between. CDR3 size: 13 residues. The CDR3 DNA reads TGCGCCAGCAGAGTAGCGAGCACAGATACGCAGTATTTT. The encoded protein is CASRVASTDTQYF. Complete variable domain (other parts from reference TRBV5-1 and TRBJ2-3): KAGVTQTPRYLIKTRGQQVTLSCSPISGHRSVSWYQQTPGQGLQFLFEYFSETQRNKGNFPGRFSGRQFSNSRSEMNVSTLELGDSALYLCASRVASTDTQYFGPGTRLTVL.